The table lists the clone carrying this T cell receptor (beta chain) with a few counts. TCRdb re-called the 5' RACE reads with MiXCR, one entry per CDR3 protein. The profile covers approximately 97,000 distinct CDR3 sequences, with 10% to 15% appearing a single time and about 6% taken by the ten largest. This CDR3 comprises 16 residues. Germline CDR1 and CDR2: SGDLS and YYNGEE. J was trimmed by 2 bases and V by 4 bases; bases with no gene match: 8. The data belong to a study of early T cells in non-severe SARS-CoV-2 infection. Turning to the study itself: The chains were unpaired, and the sequenced material was bulk RNA from unsorted whole blood.

The origin of this receptor is an adult who was a healthcare worker with PCR-confirmed SARS-CoV-2 infection or an uninfected control (not recorded which). The sample taken for sequencing was whole blood. J is TRBJ2-3 and V is TRBV9; 9 bases match TRBD2. The CDR3 DNA reads as TGTGCCAGCAGCCGTCGAGCGGGAGGAACCACAGATACGCAGTATTTT. It specifies CASSRRAGGTTDTQYF.